The next 11 T cell receptor beta chains were all read from a single sample in a study of patients and donors after allogeneic stem cell transplantation. TCRdb re-called the RT-PCR reads through MiXCR, storing one row per CDR3 protein. The profile shows about 87,000 distinct CDR3 sequences, 4.5% to 5% of them singletons. Sequencing input: blood, either unsorted or a sorted T cell fraction (not recorded which). These receptors were collected from a human donor who was either an allogeneic HSCT recipient or a stem cell or donor lymphocyte infusion donor (not recorded which). It is not recorded whose cells these are; they may come from a transplant donor.

This clonotype was detected many times. The chain couples TRBV11-2 to TRBJ2-1, with 9 bases aligning to TRBD2. Germline CDR1 SGHAT, CDR2 FQNNGV. The V segment lost 5 bases and the J segment 0 bases; nucleotides outside the gene matches: 2. The CDR3 has 15 amino acids. CDR3 in amino acids: CASSLAGSSYNEQFF. In DNA form, the CDR3 reads TGTGCCAGCAGCCTAGCGGGGAGCTCCTACAATGAGCAGTTCTTC.

This clonotype was observed many times. This chain connects TRBV7-2 to TRBJ2-1; 11 nucleotides align to TRBD2. Germline lookup yields CDR1 SGHTA and CDR2 FQGNSA. V trimming: 5 bases; J trimming: 8 bases; junction bases outside the gene matches: 5. CDR3 size: 14 residues. CDR3 DNA: TGTGCCAGCAGCGTTAGCGGGGGGGGGGATGAGCAGTTCTTC. As protein: CASSVSGGGDEQFF.

This clonotype showed up just a few times. The chain is built from TRBV5-1 and TRBJ1-3; maybe TRBD1 (6 bases). V dropped 1 base and J dropped 0 bases, with 11 bases sitting between them. Germline V CDR1 and CDR2: SGHRS, YFSETQ. The CDR3 contains 16 residues. DNA of the CDR3: TGCGCCAGCAGCTTGACAGGGACGGGCTCTGGAAACACCATATATTTT. Protein sequence: CASSLTGTGSGNTIYF.

This clonotype was seen at least ten times. The CDR3 here is CASSVSGSVSDTQYF. DNA of the CDR3: TGTGCCAGCAGTGTTAGCGGGAGTGTTTCCGATACGCAGTATTTT. The rearrangement links TRBV2 to TRBJ2-3, with 9 bases aligning to TRBD2. Germline values: CDR1 SNHLY, CDR2 FYNNEI. The trim removed 4 bases at V and 6 bases at J, leaving 8 bases unmatched. The CDR3 loop spans 15 amino acids.

At least ten counts were recorded for this clonotype. The chain combines TRBV19 with TRBJ1-1; tentative D call: TRBD1 (6 bases). CDR3 size: 14 residues. V lost 3 bases and J 6 bases, leaving 14 bases between the germline ends. Looked up from germline, CDR1 is LNHDA and CDR2 is SQIVND (reference sequence). The CDR3 loop is CASSIRQGTPEAFF. Written as DNA, the CDR3 is TGTGCCAGTAGTATCCGTCAGGGGACTCCTGAAGCTTTCTTT. The variable domain in full, with the rest retrieved from reference TRBV19 and TRBJ1-1, is DGGITQSPKYLFRKEGQNVTLSCEQNLNHDAMYWYRQDPGQGLRLIYYSQIVNDFQKGDIAEGYSVSREKKESFPLTVTSAQKNPTAFYLCASSIRQGTPEAFFGQGTRLTVV.

This clonotype showed up many times. The V call is TRBV2, the J call TRBJ2-3; 13 bases align to TRBD2. This CDR3 spans 14 amino acids. J lost 7 bases, V lost 7 bases, and 5 bases had no gene match. Germline V gene lookup returns CDR1 SNHLY and CDR2 FYNNEI. The CDR3 reads CASKLAGGSNTQYF. CDR3 in DNA: TGTGCCAGCAAACTAGCGGGAGGGTCGAATACGCAGTATTTT.

This clonotype was seen repeatedly, ten times or more. The chain couples TRBV7-9 to TRBJ1-2; TRBD1 matches 7 bases. The CDR3 totals 12 residues. CDR1 and CDR2 (germline): SEHNR, FQNEAQ (reference sequence). J was trimmed by 4 bases and V by 4 bases; bases with no gene match: 0. CDR3 nucleotides: TGTGCCAGCAGCTGGACAGGCTATGGCTACACCTTC. The encoded protein is CASSWTGYGYTF. The full variable domain, completed using reference TRBV7-9 and TRBJ1-2, is DTGVSQNPRHKITKRGQNVTFRCDPISEHNRLYWYRQTLGQGPEFLTYFQNEAQLEKSRLLSDRFSAERPKGSFSTLEIQRTEQGDSAMYLCASSWTGYGYTFGSGTRLTVV.

The table lists this clonotype with many counts. The chain has TRBV20-1 and TRBJ1-3; maybe TRBD1 (5 bases). This CDR3 spans 14 amino acids. Germline lookup yields CDR1 DFQATT and CDR2 SNEGSKA (reference sequence). The CDR3 loop is CGGCEDLSGNTIYF. The CDR3 region has the DNA TGCGGGGGGTGTGAAGACCTCTCTGGAAACACCATATATTTT.

There are a few counts of this clonotype. V is TRBV9 and J is TRBJ2-3, with D unclear. Germline V gives CDR1 SGDLS, CDR2 YYNGEE. The CDR3 spans 14 residues. Trimming pared 1 base from V and 4 bases from J, leaving 10 bases between. CDR3 protein: CASSVSSGPDTQYF. In DNA form, the CDR3 reads TGTGCCAGCAGCGTATCATCTGGCCCAGATACGCAGTATTTT.

The table lists this clonotype with many counts. This chain joins TRBV21-1 and TRBJ2-7; no check of the table's D call, TRBD1, against the DNA was made. TRBV21-1 is labeled a pseudogene. The CDR3 covers 18 residues. The CDR3: CASSKNTARSLGPYEQYF. The CDR3 bases are TGTGCCAGCAGCAAAAATACGGCGAGGTCTTTGGGGCCATACGAGCAGTACTTC.

This clonotype is medium-sized within its sample. V is TRBV4-2 and J is TRBJ2-7, with 7 bases that match TRBD2. The length of the CDR3 is 16 residues. With V trimmed by 4 bases and J by 3 bases, 12 bases remained unmatched. The germline V gene has CDR1 LGHNA and CDR2 YNFKEQ. The CDR3 sequence is CASSPRAREVLYEQYF. CDR3 in DNA: TGTGCCAGCAGCCCACGGGCCCGGGAGGTCCTCTACGAGCAGTACTTC.